This T cell receptor beta chain was sequenced in a study of blood T cell repertoires in COVID-19. Study information: Sites across the United States, Italy and Spain contributed samples from acute and convalescent COVID-19. The cDNA or gDNA used as material had been derived from T cells, B-cell-depleted T cells, or PBMCs.

The CDR3 totals 14 residues. V shed 9 bases and J shed 4 bases, with 19 bases lying between them. Germline CDR1 and CDR2: SGHNT and YYREEE (reference sequence). In the study's own analysis: Estimates of nucleated cell counts were drawn from the amplification of reference gene primers. Clones were read by immunoSEQ multiplex PCR, and TCRdb kept only the in-frame ones, dropping some. That table gives V, J and clone size, and the DNA gave D and trimming. The table has 270,000 or so clones, 70% to 90% seen once. The rearrangement links TRBV5-4 to TRBJ1-1; the D is unclear. Sample: peripheral blood. This receptor was obtained from a woman younger than 45 with active or convalescent COVID-19. The CDR3 sequence is CATAPGERSTEAFF. For the CDR3, the DNA is TGTGCCACCGCCCCGGGAGAGCGGAGCACTGAAGCTTTCTTT.